The 3 T cell receptor beta chains below come from one sample, sequenced in a study of blood T cell repertoires in COVID-19 (TCRdb year 2020). Library preparation used the immunoSEQ multiplex PCR assay. As stored in TCRdb, this immuneACCESS dataset retains in-frame rearrangements with V and J assigned. A fraction of the clones does not appear; measured against another copy, unresolved V genes explain less than half of the discrepancy, and the remainder lacks a known reason. The sample table contains about 460,000 clones; only one count was recorded for 88% of them. Clones ranked in the top ten supply 6.5% to 8.5% of the sample. The sequenced sample consisted of PBMCs or T cells enriched from blood (not recorded which). These receptor sequences come from an older woman who had recovered from COVID-19.

The V call is TRBV4-2, the J call TRBJ2-2; 11 bases agree with TRBD2. Per germline, CDR1 LGHNA and CDR2 YNFKEQ. There are 18 residues in the CDR3. The trim removed 2 bases at V and 1 base at J, leaving 6 bases unmatched. Written as DNA, the CDR3 is TGTGCCAGCAGCCAACCACCGACTAGCGGGGAGAACACCGGGGAGCTGTTTTTT. Protein product: CASSQPPTSGENTGELFF.

The V call is TRBV19, the J call TRBJ1-5; TRBD1 agrees at 9 bases. V lost 5 bases and J lost 4; bases outside the gene matches: 3. The germline CDR1 and CDR2 sequences are LNHDA and SQIVND (reference sequence). This CDR3 has 14 residues. This chain's CDR3 is CASSGTGWNQPQHF. CDR3 sequence (DNA): TGTGCCAGTAGTGGGACAGGGTGGAATCAGCCCCAGCATTTT.

In its sample, this clone was seen a few times. The chain couples TRBV2 to TRBJ1-2; 10 positions agree with TRBD1. Trimming at V came to 6 bases and at J to 13 bases, leaving 2 bases not matched to a gene. The CDR3 is made up of 10 amino acids. Germline CDR1 SNHLY, CDR2 FYNNEI. CDR3 protein: CASRGQGPTF. The CDR3 DNA reads as TGTGCCAGCAGGGGACAGGGGCCCACCTTC. Using reference TRBV2 and TRBJ1-2 for the parts outside the CDR3, the full variable domain is EPEVTQTPSHQVTQMGQEVILRCVPISNHLYFYWYRQILGQKVEFLVSFYNNEISEKSEIFDDQFSVERPDGSNFTLKIRSTKLEDSAMYFCASRGQGPTFGSGTRLTVV.